This T cell receptor beta chain was identified in a study of breast tumors, draining lymph nodes, adjacent tissues. Axillary draining lymph nodes of breast cancer patients supplied the node samples. The table lists this clonotype with many counts. The V gene's germline CDR1 is DFQATT and CDR2 SNEGSKA (reference sequence). The length of the CDR3 is 16 residues. The J segment lost 2 bases and the V segment lost 4 bases, leaving 9 bases of the junction unmatched. MiXCR was run by TCRdb on the multiplex PCR reads, yielding one entry per CDR3 protein. The data show about 200,000 distinct CDR3 sequences, under 40% seen once.

This TCR derives from a female donor with breast cancer. Some clones in this sample may be carry-over from other donors' samples. The chain links TRBV20-1 to TRBJ2-7; 12 bases are a match to TRBD2. The sample was axillary lymph node tissue. CDR3 nucleotide sequence: TGCAGTGCTAAACCCGGGACTAGCGGGCCTGCCTACGAGCAGTACTTC. Amino acid sequence: CSAKPGTSGPAYEQYF.